The clone carrying this TCR beta chain was seen more than once but under ten times. Its target is not known. As for treatment: oral pan-JAK inhibitor, 5-10 mg twice daily. From germline, CDR1 is KGHSH and CDR2 LQKENI. J lost 1 base, V lost 0 bases, and 1 base had no gene match. This CDR3 contains 16 residues. The sample is drawn from a study of CD8+ T cells in alopecia areata. Study summary: Treated patients were given 5 to 10 mg oral tofacitinib twice daily. Study-wide points: Many expanded lesional clones remained in scalp and blood on tofacitinib.

Isolated RNA was reverse transcribed into cDNA used as the sequencing template. Data came from immunoSEQ multiplex PCR; TCRdb stores just in-frame clones and leaves some out. The sample consists of around 200,000 clones, 64% of them appearing once. Sequenced here: CD4+ T cells sorted from blood, sampled at week 4, from a patient treated with tofacitinib. The TCR originated in a human donor with alopecia areata. The chain couples TRBV18 to TRBJ2-2; 8 bases are a match to TRBD1. The CDR3 is CASSPPGTGNTGELFF. The DNA for the CDR3 is TGTGCCAGCTCACCACCCGGGACAGGGAACACCGGGGAGCTGTTTTTT.